Sequencing of this T cell receptor beta chain was carried out in a study of CD8 T cells in ankylosing spondylitis. Whole-study findings and limits: In the blood and synovial fluid of reactive arthritis, some motif variants had been previously reported. Disease-linked clones reportedly showed significant enrichment in matched ankylosing spondylitis synovial fluid. Relatively scarce in peripheral blood, disease-linked clones were CD8+. Seemingly characteristic of ankylosing spondylitis blood was a TCR beta motif consisting of 7 or 8 highly homologous variants.

The germline gives CDR1 MDHEN, CDR2 SYDVKM. With 3 bases removed from V and 3 bases from J, the gap between germline ends came to 15 bases. The CDR3 extends over 15 amino acids. TCRdb re-analysed the 5' RACE reads in MiXCR, keeping a single row per CDR3 protein. The table has about 400,000 distinct CDR3 sequences, 20% to 25% seen once. On this clonotype itself: The antigen remains unidentified.

V gene TRBV28 combines with J gene TRBJ2-7; D is possibly TRBD2 (7 bases). The clonotype was recovered from a male donor with ankylosing spondylitis. Sequences were obtained from blood, either unsorted or a sorted T cell fraction (not recorded which). The CDR3 sequence: CASSFAGAQIYEQYF. The CDR3, as DNA: TGTGCCAGCAGTTTTGCGGGGGCGCAGATCTACGAGCAGTACTTC.